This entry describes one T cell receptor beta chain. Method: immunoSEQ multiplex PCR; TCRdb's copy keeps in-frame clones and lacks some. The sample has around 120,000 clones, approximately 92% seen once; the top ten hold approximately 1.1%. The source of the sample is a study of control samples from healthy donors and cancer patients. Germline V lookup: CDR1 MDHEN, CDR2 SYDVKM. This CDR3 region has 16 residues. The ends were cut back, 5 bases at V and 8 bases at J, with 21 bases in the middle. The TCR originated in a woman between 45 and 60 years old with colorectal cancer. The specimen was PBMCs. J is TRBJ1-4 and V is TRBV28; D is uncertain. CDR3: CASSTRGREAKEKLFF. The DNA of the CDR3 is TGTGCCAGCAGTACCAGAGGGCGCGAGGCGAAGGAAAAACTGTTTTTT.